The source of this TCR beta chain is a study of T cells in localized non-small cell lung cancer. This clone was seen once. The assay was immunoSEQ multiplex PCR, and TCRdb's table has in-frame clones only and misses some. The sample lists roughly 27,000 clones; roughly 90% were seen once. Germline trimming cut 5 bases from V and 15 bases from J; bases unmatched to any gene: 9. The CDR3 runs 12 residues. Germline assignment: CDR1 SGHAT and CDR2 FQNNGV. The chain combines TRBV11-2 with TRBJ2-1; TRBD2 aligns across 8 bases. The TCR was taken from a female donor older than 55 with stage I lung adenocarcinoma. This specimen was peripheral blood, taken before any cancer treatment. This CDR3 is CASSRGGSMLFF. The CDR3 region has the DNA TGTGCCAGCAGCCGGGGGGGTTCGATGCTGTTCTTC.